Listed below are T cell receptor beta chains from one sample, sequenced in a study of blood T cell repertoires in COVID-19. Measured with immunoSEQ multiplex PCR; TCRdb has only the in-frame clones, and not every one. This table holds about 330,000 clones, 85% found once. Sequencing was done on a sample of peripheral blood. Receptors originate from a human donor in a cohort sampled during active COVID-19. Both conserved end residues are part of each CDR3. D genes are given only for firm matches. The size of a clone is reported for some rows only, either as once, few or many, or as a class for expanded clones.

CDR3aa	CDR3nt	d_gene	j_gene	v_gene	abundance
CASSQFTSQGGTDTQYF	TGCGCCAGCAGTCAATTCACTTCCCAAGGGGGCACAGATACGCAGTATTTT	.	TRBJ2-3	TRBV23-1	.
CTSSRPGLAGCRKSYEQYF	TGCACCAGCAGCCGCCCGGGACTAGCGGGGTGTCGGAAGTCCTACGAGCAGTACTTC	.	TRBJ2-7	TRBV1	.
CASSYPGNGYTF	TGTGCCAGCAGTTATCCGGGGAATGGCTACACCTTC	.	TRBJ1-2	TRBV6-9	.
CASSPTGQLNSPLHF	TGCGCCAGCAGCCCCACAGGACAGCTTAATTCACCCCTCCACTTT	.	TRBJ1-6	TRBV5-1	.
CASSYAKGTLGNTIYF	TGTGCCAGCAGTTACGCCAAAGGGACACTTGGAAACACCATATATTTT	.	TRBJ1-3	TRBV6-5	.
CASKSRQGAFEQYF	TGTGCCAGCAAATCGAGACAGGGTGCCTTCGAGCAGTACTTC	TRBD1	TRBJ2-7	TRBV6-5	.
CAWSVRRGSGELFF	TGTGCCTGGAGTGTACGTCGGGGTTCTGGGGAGCTGTTTTTT	.	TRBJ2-2	TRBV30	.
CASSVLSGGAIDTQYF	TGTGCCAGCAGCGTATTATCCGGGGGGGCCATAGATACGCAGTATTTT	TRBD2	TRBJ2-3	TRBV9	.
CASSMFDQGSNQPQHF	TGTGCCAGTAGTATGTTCGATCAGGGTAGCAATCAGCCCCAGCATTTT	.	TRBJ1-5	TRBV19	.
CASSRYGGITEAFF	TGTGCCAGCAGTAGGTACGGAGGGATCACTGAAGCTTTCTTT	.	TRBJ1-1	TRBV6-2/TRBV6-3	many
CASSLQGYYGYTF	TGTGCCAGCAGTTTACAGGGGTACTATGGCTACACCTTC	TRBD1	TRBJ1-2	TRBV6-5	.
CASSQDSRTSGGVKDEQFF	TGTGCCAGCAGCCAAGATTCGAGGACTAGCGGGGGGGTCAAAGATGAGCAGTTCTTC	TRBD2	TRBJ2-1	TRBV3-1/TRBV3-2	.
CASRDLNTEAFF	TGTGCCAGCCGGGATTTGAACACTGAAGCTTTCTTT	.	TRBJ1-1	TRBV27	.
CATSDRSYEQYF	TGTGCCACCAGTGACAGATCCTACGAGCAGTACTTC	.	TRBJ2-7	TRBV24-1	.
CASRKTAASGNTIYF	TGCGCCAGCAGGAAAACTGCCGCCTCTGGAAACACCATATATTTT	.	TRBJ1-3	TRBV10-1	.
CATSRGEGTGNQPQHF	TGTGCCACCAGCAGAGGGGAGGGGACCGGCAATCAGCCCCAGCATTTT	.	TRBJ1-5	TRBV15	once